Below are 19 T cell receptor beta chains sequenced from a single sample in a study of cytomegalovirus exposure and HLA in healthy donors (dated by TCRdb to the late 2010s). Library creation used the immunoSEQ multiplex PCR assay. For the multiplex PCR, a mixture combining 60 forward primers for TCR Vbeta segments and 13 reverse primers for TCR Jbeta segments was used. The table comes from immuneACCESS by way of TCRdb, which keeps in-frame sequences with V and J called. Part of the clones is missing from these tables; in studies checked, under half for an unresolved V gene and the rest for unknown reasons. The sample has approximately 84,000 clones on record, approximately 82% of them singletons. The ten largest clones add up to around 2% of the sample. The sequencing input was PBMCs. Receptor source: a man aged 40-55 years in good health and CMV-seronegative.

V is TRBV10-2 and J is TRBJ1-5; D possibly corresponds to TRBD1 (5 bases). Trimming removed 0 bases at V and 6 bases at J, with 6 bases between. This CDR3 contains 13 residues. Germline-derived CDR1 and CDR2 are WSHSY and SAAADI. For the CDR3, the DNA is TGCGCCAGCAGTGAGTCAAGGGGTCAGCCCCAGCATTTT. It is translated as CASSESRGQPQHF.

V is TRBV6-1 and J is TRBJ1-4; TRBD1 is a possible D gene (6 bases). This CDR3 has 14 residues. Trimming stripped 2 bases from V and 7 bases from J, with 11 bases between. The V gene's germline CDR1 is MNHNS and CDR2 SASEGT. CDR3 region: CASSENRESEKLFF. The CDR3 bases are TGTGCCAGCAGTGAAAACAGGGAAAGTGAAAAACTGTTTTTT.

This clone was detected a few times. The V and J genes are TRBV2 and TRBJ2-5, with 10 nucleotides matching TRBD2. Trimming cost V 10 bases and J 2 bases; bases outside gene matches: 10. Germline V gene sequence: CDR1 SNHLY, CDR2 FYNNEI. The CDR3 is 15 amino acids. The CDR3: CATTPGLARQETQYF. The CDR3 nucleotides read TGTGCCACCACACCGGGACTAGCGAGGCAAGAGACCCAGTACTTC.

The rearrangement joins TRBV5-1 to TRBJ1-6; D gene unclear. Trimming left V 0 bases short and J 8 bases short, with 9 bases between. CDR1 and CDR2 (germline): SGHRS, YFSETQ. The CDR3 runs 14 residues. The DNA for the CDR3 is TGCGCCAGCAGCTTGGCGGACGGGGATTCACCCCTCCACTTT. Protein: CASSLADGDSPLHF.

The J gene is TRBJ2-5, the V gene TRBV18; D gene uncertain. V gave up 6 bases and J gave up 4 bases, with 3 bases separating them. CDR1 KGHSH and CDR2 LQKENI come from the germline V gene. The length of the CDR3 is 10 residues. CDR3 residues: CASSGETQYF. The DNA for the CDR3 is TGTGCCAGCTCCGGAGAGACCCAGTACTTC.

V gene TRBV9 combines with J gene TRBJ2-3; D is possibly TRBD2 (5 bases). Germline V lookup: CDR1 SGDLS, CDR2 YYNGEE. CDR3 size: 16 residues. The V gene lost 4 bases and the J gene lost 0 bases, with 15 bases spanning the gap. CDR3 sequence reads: CASSSSPTGSTDTQYF. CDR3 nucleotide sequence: TGTGCCAGCAGCTCCTCCCCTACGGGGAGCACAGATACGCAGTATTTT.

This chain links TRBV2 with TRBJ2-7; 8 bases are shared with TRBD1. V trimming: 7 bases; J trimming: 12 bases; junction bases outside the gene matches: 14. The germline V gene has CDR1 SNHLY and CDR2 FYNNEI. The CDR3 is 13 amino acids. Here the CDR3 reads CASTEDRADWPYF. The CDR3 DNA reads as TGTGCCAGCACCGAGGACAGGGCCGATTGGCCGTACTTC.

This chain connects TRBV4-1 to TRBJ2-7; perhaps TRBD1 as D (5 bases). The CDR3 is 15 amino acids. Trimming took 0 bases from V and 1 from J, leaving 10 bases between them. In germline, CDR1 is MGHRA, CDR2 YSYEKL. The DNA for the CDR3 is TGCGCCAGCAGCCAAGACAGGGCTTGGTCCTACGAGCAGTACTTC. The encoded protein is CASSQDRAWSYEQYF.

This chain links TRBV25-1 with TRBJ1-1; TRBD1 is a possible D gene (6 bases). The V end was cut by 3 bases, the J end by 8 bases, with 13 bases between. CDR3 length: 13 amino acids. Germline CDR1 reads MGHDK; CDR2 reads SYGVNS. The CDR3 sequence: CASSDRGLLEAFF. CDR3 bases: TGTGCCAGCAGTGACAGGGGATTATTGGAAGCTTTCTTT.

The CDR3 loop reads CASTGADKNIQYF. In DNA form, the CDR3 reads TGTGCCAGTACGGGAGCCGACAAAAACATTCAGTACTTC. The V gene is TRBV19, the J gene TRBJ2-4; TRBD2 is a possible D gene (6 bases). V dropped 7 bases and J dropped 3 bases, with 10 bases sitting between them. CDR1 is LNHDA, CDR2 SQIVND, per germline (reference sequence). The CDR3 contains 13 residues.

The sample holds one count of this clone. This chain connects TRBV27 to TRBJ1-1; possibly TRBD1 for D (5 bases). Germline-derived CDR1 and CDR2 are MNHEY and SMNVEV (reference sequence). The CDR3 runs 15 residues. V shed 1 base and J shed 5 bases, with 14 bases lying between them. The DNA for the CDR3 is TGTGCCAGCAGTTTATTAAAGGGGTTCTTAACTGAAGCTTTCTTT. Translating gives CASSLLKGFLTEAFF.

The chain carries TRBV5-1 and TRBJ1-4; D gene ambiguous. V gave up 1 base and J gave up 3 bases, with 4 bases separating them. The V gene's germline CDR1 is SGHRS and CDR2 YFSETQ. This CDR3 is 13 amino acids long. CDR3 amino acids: CASSLTANEKLFF. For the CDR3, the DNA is TGCGCCAGCAGCTTGACAGCTAATGAAAAACTGTTTTTT.

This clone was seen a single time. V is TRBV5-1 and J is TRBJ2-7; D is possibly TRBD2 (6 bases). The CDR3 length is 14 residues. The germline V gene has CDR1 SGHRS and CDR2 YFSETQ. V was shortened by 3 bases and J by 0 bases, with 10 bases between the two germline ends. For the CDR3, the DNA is TGCGCCAGCAGCTCGGACTACAGCTCCTACGAGCAGTACTTC. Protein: CASSSDYSSYEQYF.

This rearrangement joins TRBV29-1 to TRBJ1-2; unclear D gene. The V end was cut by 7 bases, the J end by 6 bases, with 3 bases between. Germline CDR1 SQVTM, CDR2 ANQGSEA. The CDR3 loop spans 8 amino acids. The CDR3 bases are TGCAGCGATAATGGCTACACCTTC. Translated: CSDNGYTF.

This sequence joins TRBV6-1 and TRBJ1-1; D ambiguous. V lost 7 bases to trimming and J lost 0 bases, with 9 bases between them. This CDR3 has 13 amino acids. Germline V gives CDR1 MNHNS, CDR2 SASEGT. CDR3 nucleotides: TGTGCCAGCAACCTACAGCTGAACACTGAAGCTTTCTTT. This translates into CASNLQLNTEAFF.

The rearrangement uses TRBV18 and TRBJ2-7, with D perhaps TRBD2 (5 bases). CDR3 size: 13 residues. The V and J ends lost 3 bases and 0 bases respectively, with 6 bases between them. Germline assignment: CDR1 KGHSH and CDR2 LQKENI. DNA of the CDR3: TGTGCCAGCTCACCGGAGGTCTCCTACGAGCAGTACTTC. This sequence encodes CASSPEVSYEQYF. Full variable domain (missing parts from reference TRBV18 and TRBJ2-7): NAGVMQNPRHLVRRRGQEARLRCSPMKGHSHVYWYRQLPEEGLKFMVYLQKENIIDESGMPKERFSAEFPKEGPSILRIQQVVRGDSAAYFCASSPEVSYEQYFGPGTRLTVT.

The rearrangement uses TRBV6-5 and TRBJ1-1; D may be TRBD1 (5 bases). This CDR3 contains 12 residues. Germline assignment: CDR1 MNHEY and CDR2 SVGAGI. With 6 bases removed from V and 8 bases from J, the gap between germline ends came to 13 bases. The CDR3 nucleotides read TGTGCCAGCAGAACCAGGGTATCGGAAGCTTTCTTT. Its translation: CASRTRVSEAFF.

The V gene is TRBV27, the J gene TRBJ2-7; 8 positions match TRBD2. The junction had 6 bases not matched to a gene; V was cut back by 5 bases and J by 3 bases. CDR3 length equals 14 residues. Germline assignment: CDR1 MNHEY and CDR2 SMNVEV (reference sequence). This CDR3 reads CASSTGLGLYEQYF. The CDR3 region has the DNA TGTGCCAGCAGTACGGGACTAGGTCTCTACGAGCAGTACTTC.

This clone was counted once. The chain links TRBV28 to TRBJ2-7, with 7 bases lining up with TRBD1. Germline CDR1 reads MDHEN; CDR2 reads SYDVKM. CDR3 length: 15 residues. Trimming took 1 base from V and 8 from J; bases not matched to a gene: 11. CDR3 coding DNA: TGTGCCAGCAGTTTATCAGAGGGGGCGCGAGCGAAGCAGTACTTC. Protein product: CASSLSEGARAKQYF.